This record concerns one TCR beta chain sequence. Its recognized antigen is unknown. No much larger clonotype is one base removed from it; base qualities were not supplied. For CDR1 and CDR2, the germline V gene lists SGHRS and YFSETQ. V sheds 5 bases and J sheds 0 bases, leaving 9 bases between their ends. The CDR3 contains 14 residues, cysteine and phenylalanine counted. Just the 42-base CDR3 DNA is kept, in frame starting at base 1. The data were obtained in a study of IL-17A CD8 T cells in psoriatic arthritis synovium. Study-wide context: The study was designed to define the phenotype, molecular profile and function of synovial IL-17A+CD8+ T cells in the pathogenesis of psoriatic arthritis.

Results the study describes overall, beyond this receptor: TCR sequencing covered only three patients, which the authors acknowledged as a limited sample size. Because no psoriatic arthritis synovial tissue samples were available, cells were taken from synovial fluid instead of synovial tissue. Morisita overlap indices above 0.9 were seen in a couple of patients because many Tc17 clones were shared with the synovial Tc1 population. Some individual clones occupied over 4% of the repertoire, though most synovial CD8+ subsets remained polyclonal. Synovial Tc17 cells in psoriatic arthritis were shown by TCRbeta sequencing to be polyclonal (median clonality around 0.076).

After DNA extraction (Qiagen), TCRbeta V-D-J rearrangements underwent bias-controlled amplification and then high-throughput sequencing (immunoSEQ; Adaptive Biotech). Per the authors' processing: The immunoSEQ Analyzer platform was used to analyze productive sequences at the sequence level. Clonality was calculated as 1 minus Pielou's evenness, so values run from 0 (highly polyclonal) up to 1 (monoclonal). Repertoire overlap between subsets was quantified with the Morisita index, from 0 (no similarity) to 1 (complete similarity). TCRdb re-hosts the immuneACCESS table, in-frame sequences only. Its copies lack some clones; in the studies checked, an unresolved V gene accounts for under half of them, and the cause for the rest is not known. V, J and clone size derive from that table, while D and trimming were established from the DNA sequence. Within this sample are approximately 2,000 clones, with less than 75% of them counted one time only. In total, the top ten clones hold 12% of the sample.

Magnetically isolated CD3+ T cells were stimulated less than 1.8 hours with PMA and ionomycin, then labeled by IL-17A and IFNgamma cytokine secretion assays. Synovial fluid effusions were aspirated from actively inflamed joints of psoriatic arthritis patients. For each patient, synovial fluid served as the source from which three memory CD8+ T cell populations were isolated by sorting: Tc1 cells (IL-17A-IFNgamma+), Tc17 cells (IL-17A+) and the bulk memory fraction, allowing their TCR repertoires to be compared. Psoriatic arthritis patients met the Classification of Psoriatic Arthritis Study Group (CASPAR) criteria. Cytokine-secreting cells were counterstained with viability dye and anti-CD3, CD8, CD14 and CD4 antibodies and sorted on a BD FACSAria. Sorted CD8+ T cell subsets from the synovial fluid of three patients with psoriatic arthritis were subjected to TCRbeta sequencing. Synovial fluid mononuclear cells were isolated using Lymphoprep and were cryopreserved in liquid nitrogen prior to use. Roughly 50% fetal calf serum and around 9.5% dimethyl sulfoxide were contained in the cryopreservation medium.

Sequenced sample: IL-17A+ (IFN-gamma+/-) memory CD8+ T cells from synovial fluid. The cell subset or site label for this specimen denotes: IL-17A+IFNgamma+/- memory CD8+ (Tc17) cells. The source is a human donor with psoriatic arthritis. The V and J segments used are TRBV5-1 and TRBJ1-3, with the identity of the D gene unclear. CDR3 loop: CASRGTYSGNTIYF. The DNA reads TGCGCCAGCAGAGGAACATACTCTGGAAACACCATATATTTT.